The subject of this entry is one T cell receptor beta chain. Its antigen is currently unknown. The sample is drawn from a study of PD-1 blockade in classical Hodgkin lymphoma. Across the study: Intravenous nivolumab at 3 mg/kg was given to patients every 2 weeks. Whole-study findings and limits: Healthy donors reportedly exceeded newly diagnosed patients in baseline TCR diversity. The diversity seen at baseline in complete responders resembled that of newly diagnosed patients.

The CDR3 has 14 residues. V dropped 1 base and J dropped 3 bases, with 9 bases sitting between them. CDR1 and CDR2 from the germline V gene are MDHEN and SYDVKM. Time point noted: cycle 4 day 1 (C4D1), after five to seven weeks of nivolumab. After autologous stem cell transplantation all patients relapsed, and prior brentuximab vedotin exposure differed between cohorts. Magnetic negative selection was used to purify CD8+ T cells from thawed PBMCs. The repertoire was sequenced with immunoSEQ multiplex PCR; TCRdb's copy has only in-frame clones and lacks some. The profile shows approximately 2,700 clones, 65% to 80% of them singletons.

Here the sequenced sample was CD8+ T cells from blood, taken before the fourth cycle of nivolumab. The TCR was taken from a human donor with classical Hodgkin lymphoma. The V and J genes are TRBV28 and TRBJ1-2; D is perhaps TRBD1 (5 bases). The CDR3 sequence is CASSLFGTYYGYTF. CDR3 in DNA: TGTGCCAGCAGTTTATTCGGGACTTACTATGGCTACACCTTC.